Listed below are T cell receptor beta chains from one sample, sequenced in a study of blood T cell repertoires in COVID-19. Method: immunoSEQ multiplex PCR; TCRdb's copy keeps in-frame clones and lacks some. The sample shows 310,000 or so clones, about nine tenths of them seen only once. The sequenced sample consisted of peripheral blood. The receptors stem from a man aged 45-60 years with active or convalescent COVID-19. CDR3s leave out the opening cysteine and the closing phenylalanine or tryptophan. D genes are given only for firm matches.

D: TRBD1; J: TRBJ2-7; length: 12; V: TRBV19; CDR3: ASRDRGRSYEQY
D: TRBD1; J: TRBJ1-2; length: 11; V: TRBV7-9; CDR3: ASSSDRVYGYT
D: TRBD1; J: TRBJ1-2; length: 12; V: TRBV28; CDR3: ASSGTGGVSSYT
D: TRBD1; J: TRBJ1-2; length: 11; V: TRBV6-2/TRBV6-3; CDR3: ASSRQGHYGYT
D: NA; J: TRBJ1-2; length: 13; V: TRBV27; CDR3: ASSSGHSAGYGYT
D: NA; J: TRBJ1-2; length: 11; V: TRBV27; CDR3: ASSLSAGLGYT
D: TRBD2; J: TRBJ2-1; length: 16; V: TRBV5-1; CDR3: ASSLTSGESRIYNEQF
D: NA; J: TRBJ1-1; length: 12; V: TRBV7-2; CDR3: ASSFQGSDTEAF
D: TRBD1; J: TRBJ1-2; length: 11; V: TRBV12-3/TRBV12-4; CDR3: ASSPWTGSGYT
D: NA; J: TRBJ1-2; length: 13; V: TRBV9; CDR3: ASSVEGDDGSSRT
D: NA; J: TRBJ2-7; length: 14; V: TRBV18; CDR3: ASSPPRGTTSYEQY
D: NA; J: TRBJ1-1; length: 12; V: TRBV7-2; CDR3: ASSSPMWGAEAF
D: TRBD1; J: TRBJ1-6; length: 15; V: TRBV6-1; CDR3: ASSEVGQGSYNSPLH
D: NA; J: TRBJ2-1; length: 14; V: TRBV5-5; CDR3: ASSLTTEKGYNEQF
D: TRBD1; J: TRBJ1-2; length: 11; V: TRBV6-5; CDR3: ASRGGTDYGYT
D: NA; J: TRBJ2-1; length: 15; V: TRBV11-2; CDR3: ASSLDQRQGGYNEQF
D: TRBD1; J: TRBJ1-6; length: 13; V: TRBV28; CDR3: ASSLPGQGDSPLH
D: NA; J: TRBJ2-6; length: 13; V: TRBV5-1; CDR3: ASSLSLSGANVLT
D: NA; J: TRBJ1-1; length: 12; V: TRBV30; CDR3: AWSDRPLNTEAF
D: TRBD1; J: TRBJ2-1; length: 14; V: TRBV11-3; CDR3: ASSRRGTGGRDEQF
D: TRBD1; J: TRBJ2-3; length: 14; V: TRBV19; CDR3: ASSIRGQGGTDTQY
D: NA; J: TRBJ1-1; length: 13; V: TRBV6-6; CDR3: ASSSSTGGWTEAF
D: TRBD1; J: TRBJ1-2; length: 12; V: TRBV18; CDR3: ASSPTTQGDGYT
D: NA; J: TRBJ1-4; length: 12; V: TRBV28; CDR3: ASSLRRRVGKLF
D: NA; J: TRBJ2-7; length: 10; V: TRBV3-1/TRBV3-2; CDR3: ASSFRDTEQY
D: NA; J: TRBJ1-4; length: 11; V: TRBV18; CDR3: ASSPGTVEKLF
D: TRBD1; J: TRBJ1-2; length: 13; V: TRBV5-1; CDR3: ASSFNPGQGYGYT
D: NA; J: TRBJ1-3; length: 14; V: TRBV4-1; CDR3: ASSQEGQVSGNTIY
D: TRBD2; J: TRBJ2-3; length: 14; V: TRBV2; CDR3: ASSGQLAGRTDTQY
D: NA; J: TRBJ2-1; length: 15; V: TRBV7-9; CDR3: ASSSPGGGSGYNEQF
D: TRBD2; J: TRBJ2-1; length: 14; V: TRBV5-1; CDR3: ASSLFAAGGFNEQF
D: NA; J: TRBJ2-7; length: 12; V: TRBV5-1; CDR3: ASSLFYQPGEQY
D: NA; J: TRBJ1-2; length: 15; V: TRBV28; CDR3: ASSFRRLGGLIGGYT
D: NA; J: TRBJ1-6; length: 12; V: TRBV4-2; CDR3: ASSQDPRESPLH
D: NA; J: TRBJ2-1; length: 13; V: TRBV9; CDR3: ASSPRGSGPNEQF
D: TRBD1; J: TRBJ1-2; length: 12; V: TRBV5-1; CDR3: ASSSSGTGGGYT
D: TRBD1; J: TRBJ1-2; length: 11; V: TRBV7-9; CDR3: ASSLEGAYGYT
D: NA; J: TRBJ2-3; length: 13; V: TRBV19; CDR3: ASSMGYGLTDTQY
D: NA; J: TRBJ1-3; length: 10; V: TRBV3-1/TRBV3-2; CDR3: ASSRGWNTIY
D: TRBD1; J: TRBJ1-1; length: 11; V: TRBV30; CDR3: AWARQGSTEAF